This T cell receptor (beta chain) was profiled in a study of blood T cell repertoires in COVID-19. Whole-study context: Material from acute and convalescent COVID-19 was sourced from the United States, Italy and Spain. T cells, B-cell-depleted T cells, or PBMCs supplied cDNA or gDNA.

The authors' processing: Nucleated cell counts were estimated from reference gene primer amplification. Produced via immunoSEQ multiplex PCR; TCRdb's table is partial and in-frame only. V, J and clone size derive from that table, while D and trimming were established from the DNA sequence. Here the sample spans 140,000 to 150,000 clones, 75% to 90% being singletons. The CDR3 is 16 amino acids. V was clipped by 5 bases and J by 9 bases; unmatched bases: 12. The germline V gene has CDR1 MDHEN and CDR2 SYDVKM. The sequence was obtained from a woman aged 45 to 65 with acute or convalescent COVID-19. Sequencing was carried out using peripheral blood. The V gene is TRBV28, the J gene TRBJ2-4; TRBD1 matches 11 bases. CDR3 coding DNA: TGTGCCAGCAGTGGAGATGGACAGGGGGCCAGGGGCATTCAGTACTTC. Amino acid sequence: CASSGDGQGARGIQYF. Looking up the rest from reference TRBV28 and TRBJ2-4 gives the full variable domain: DVKVTQSSRYLVKRTGEKVFLECVQDMDHENMFWYRQDPGLGLRLIYFSYDVKMKEKGDIPEGYSVSREKKERFSLILESASTNQTSMYLCASSGDGQGARGIQYFGAGTRLSVL.